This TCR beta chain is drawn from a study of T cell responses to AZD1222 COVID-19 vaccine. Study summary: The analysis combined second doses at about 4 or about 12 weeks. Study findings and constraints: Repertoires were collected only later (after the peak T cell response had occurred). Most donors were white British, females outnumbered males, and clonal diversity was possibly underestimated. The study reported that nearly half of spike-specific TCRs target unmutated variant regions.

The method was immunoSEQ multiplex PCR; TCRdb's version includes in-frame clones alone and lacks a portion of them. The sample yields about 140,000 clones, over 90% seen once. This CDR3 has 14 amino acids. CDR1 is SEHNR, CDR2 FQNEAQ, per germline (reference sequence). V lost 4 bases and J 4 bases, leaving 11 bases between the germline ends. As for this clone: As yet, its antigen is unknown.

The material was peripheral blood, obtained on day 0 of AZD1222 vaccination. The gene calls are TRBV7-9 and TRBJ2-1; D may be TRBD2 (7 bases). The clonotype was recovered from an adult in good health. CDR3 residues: CASSSGRGYNEQFF. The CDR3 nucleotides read TGTGCCAGCAGCTCTGGGAGGGGGTACAATGAGCAGTTCTTC.